This T cell receptor (beta chain) comes out of a study of T cells in localized non-small cell lung cancer. Sequenced by immunoSEQ multiplex PCR; TCRdb stores in-frame clones only, minus some. In the table there are approximately 31,000 clones, roughly 94% of which are singletons. CDR1 and CDR2 from the germline V gene are SGHDN and FVKESK. V was pared by 2 bases and J by 7 bases, with 9 bases between. The CDR3 contains 12 residues. V is TRBV14 and J is TRBJ2-7; D call uncertain. This receptor was obtained from a woman aged 40-70 years with stage I lung adenocarcinoma. The specimen was peripheral blood, collected before any cancer treatment. The CDR3 reads CASSQWAEEQYF. The CDR3 region has the DNA TGTGCCAGCAGCCAATGGGCGGAAGAGCAGTACTTC.